The present entry profiles one T cell receptor beta chain with its context. This CDR3 spans 13 amino acids. V was cut by 1 base and J by 11 bases, with 14 bases left in between. The data belong to a study of blood T cell repertoires in COVID-19. In the study overall: Sites across the United States, Italy and Spain contributed samples from acute and convalescent COVID-19. In each case, the material was cDNA or gDNA derived from T cells, B-cell-depleted T cells, or PBMCs.

Original analysis: Nucleated cell number was recorded as an estimate derived from reference gene primer amplification. Using immunoSEQ multiplex PCR, the repertoire was profiled, and TCRdb retains in-frame clones only, with some absent. Clonal size and the V and J genes are those of that table, whereas D and trimming came from the DNA. This sample has just over 90,000 clones, with 70% to 80% found just once. This clonotype was sampled from a human donor in a cohort sampled during active COVID-19. The chain employs TRBV12-3 or TRBV12-4 and TRBJ1-1; weak D call: TRBD1 (5 bases). Material for sequencing was peripheral blood. For the CDR3, the DNA is TGTGCCAGCAGTTTAGGCAGCTCTACAGGCGCTTTCTTT. Protein product: CASSLGSSTGAFF.